A selection of T cell receptor beta chains follows, all from one sample in a study of T cell changes during pregnancy in multiple sclerosis. This table comes from immunoSEQ multiplex PCR, and its TCRdb copy is limited to in-frame clones, with some not included. The sample lists under 55,000 clones, roughly 89% seen once, with roughly 2% in the top ten. Here the sequenced sample was peripheral blood, taken in the first trimester of pregnancy. The origin of the receptors is a female donor with multiple sclerosis, enrolled in a pregnancy study. Both conserved end residues are part of each CDR3. Fields, in order: D gene, clone size, J gene, V gene, CDR3 protein, CDR3 DNA. The D gene is left open where the match is weak. Some rows have no size entry. The others give once, few or many, or a class for an expanded clone.

TRBD1	-	TRBJ1-6	TRBV6-5	CASSYFGTGNSPLHF	TGTGCCAGCAGTTACTTTGGGACAGGAAATTCACCCCTCCACTTT
-	-	TRBJ2-4	TRBV5-6	CASSSETRAKNIQYF	TGTGCCAGCAGCTCCGAGACACGGGCCAAAAACATTCAGTACTTC
-	-	TRBJ1-1	TRBV11-3	CASSSQGNTEAFF	TGTGCCAGCAGCTCCCAGGGGAACACTGAAGCTTTCTTT
-	-	TRBJ1-6	TRBV30	CAWSMGRYNSPLHF	TGTGCCTGGAGTATGGGCAGATATAATTCACCCCTCCACTTT
TRBD2	-	TRBJ2-5	TRBV6-5	CASSWVGGAGETQYF	TGTGCCAGCAGTTGGGTCGGGGGGGCAGGGGAGACCCAGTACTTC
-	-	TRBJ1-2	TRBV18	CASSPPTVNYGYTF	TGTGCCAGCTCACCTCCGACAGTTAACTATGGCTACACCTTC
-	-	TRBJ1-1	TRBV20-1	CSASSYTEAFF	TGCAGTGCGTCCTCCTATACTGAAGCTTTCTTT
-	-	TRBJ2-2	TRBV7-3	CASSSSRGTGELFF	TGTGCCAGCAGCTCTTCCCGGGGGACCGGGGAGCTGTTTTTT
-	-	TRBJ1-2	TRBV2	CASSAGQGIYGYTF	TGTGCCAGCAGCGCAGGGCAGGGCATCTATGGCTACACCTTC
-	-	TRBJ1-4	TRBV5-1	CASSLGSDEKLFF	TGCGCCAGCAGCTTGGGGAGTGATGAAAAACTGTTTTTT
-	once	TRBJ2-5	TRBV2	CASSEVPREGSQYF	TGTGCCAGCAGTGAAGTGCCCAGGGAAGGTTCCCAGTACTTC
TRBD1	-	TRBJ1-2	TRBV18	CASSQRQGKGYTF	TGTGCCAGCTCACAACGACAGGGGAAGGGCTACACCTTC
TRBD1	-	TRBJ1-4	TRBV2	CASLPGQLNEKLFF	TGTGCCAGCTTACCGGGACAGCTAAATGAAAAACTGTTTTTT
-	-	TRBJ1-1	TRBV6-1	CASRTGVYEDTEAFF	TGTGCCAGCAGAACAGGTGTTTATGAGGACACTGAAGCTTTCTTT
-	-	TRBJ1-4	TRBV19	CASSDSTDTNEKLFF	TGTGCCAGTAGTGACTCGACAGATACTAATGAAAAACTGTTTTTT
-	-	TRBJ1-4	TRBV30	CAWSVLGQLNEKLFF	TGTGCCTGGAGTGTACTGGGGCAGCTAAATGAAAAACTGTTTTTT
-	-	TRBJ2-7	TRBV10-3	CAIRPPNRDREQYF	TGTGCCATCAGACCCCCAAACAGGGATCGCGAGCAGTACTTC
-	-	TRBJ1-2	TRBV6-1	CASSEGGGGHYGYTF	TGTGCCAGCAGTGAAGGTGGGGGGGGACACTATGGCTACACCTTC
-	-	TRBJ1-2	TRBV6-1	CASNYLGRRGYTF	TGTGCCAGCAACTACTTGGGCCGGAGGGGCTACACCTTC
TRBD1	-	TRBJ2-7	TRBV6-5	CASSYLPDRAYEQYF	TGTGCCAGCAGTTACTTACCGGACAGGGCCTACGAGCAGTACTTC
-	-	TRBJ1-1	TRBV30	CASLTANTEAFF	TGTGCCTCCCTGACAGCGAACACTGAAGCTTTCTTT
TRBD2	-	TRBJ2-5	TRBV15	CATSRGASGGPQETQYF	TGTGCCACCAGCAGAGGGGCGAGCGGGGGACCGCAAGAGACCCAGTACTTC
-	once	TRBJ1-1	TRBV7-9	CASSLLSPRSGRGGAEAFF	TGTGCCAGCAGCTTATTGTCCCCCCGGAGTGGCCGGGGAGGGGCTGAAGCTTTCTTT